This TCR beta chain derives from a study of neurological immune-mediated disorders (dated by TCRdb to between 2019 and 2020). As for the study more broadly: Among the approximately 35 multiple sclerosis patients, relapsing-remitting MS accounted for around 30 and secondary progressive MS accounted for 3. Peripheral blood TCR-beta repertoires from patients with HTLV-I-associated myelopathy (HAM/TSP), patients with multiple sclerosis, and healthy controls were compared in the study using UMI-based sequencing. The roughly 100 TCR-beta libraries covered PBMC samples along with longitudinal samples, technical triplicates, and paired sorted CD4+ and CD8+ T-cell subsets. Of the roughly 71 subjects in the cohort, roughly 14 were HAM/TSP patients, approximately 35 were multiple sclerosis patients, and some 20 were healthy controls. On the study overall, not on this receptor specifically: TCR clonal expansion was highest in HAM/TSP patients and lowest in MS patients, with MS patients falling below even healthy controls. Repertoires from 18 of 34 MS patients were grouped by phylogenetic analysis into a cluster of related CDR3 sequences, suggesting a possible repertoire-level signature. No identical CDR3 amino acid sequences were shared among expanded clones across subjects, suggesting private TCR-beta repertoires in all groups. The MS cluster showed no association with clinical or MRI features, and the authors stated that larger cohorts are needed.

To synthesize cDNA, template-switch 5'RACE was performed with a primer carrying a 10-nucleotide random unique molecular identifier so that each TCR transcript was tagged. Every sequencing run covered 15-18 subjects and yielded more than 160 million TCR-beta sequences. The RNeasy kit was used to extract total RNA. Using the KAPA Real-time Library Amplification kit, TCR-beta VDJ regions were amplified with primers for the TCR constant region and the 5'RACE anchor. Sample indexes and Illumina adaptors were added in a first PCR, after which library yield was increased in a second PCR. After Ampure bead purification, the TCR product of roughly 650 bp was size-selected on a 2% E-gel SizeSelection system. Before pooling, library quality was checked on a Bioanalyzer, concentration was measured with Qubit, and libraries were quantified with the Kapa Library Quantification kit. An Illumina HiSeq 2500 was used to sequence the libraries paired-end at 2 x 150 bp. To increase sequence diversity, roughly 24-32% phiX was spiked into each library pool. The paper's data handling went like this. Quality-filtered reads were processed with the UMI-based MiGEC pipeline, and over 80% of raw TCR sequences were removed by the MiGEC pipeline during error correction. IMGT germline references were used for aligning VDJ genes, and each clonotype was defined as a unique CDR3 amino acid sequence together with its V-J genes. VDJtools evaluated clonal expansion, Shannon diversity and CDR3 relatedness (CalcPairwiseDistances, ClusterSamples); CLCbio workbench built phylogenetic trees. Using coefficient-of-variation modelling across technical triplicates, the study counted a clone as expanded if it had at least 8 unique UMIs. TCRdb trimmed public reads at Q25 via fastp, called clones via MiXCR and kept in-frame beta chains. For every CDR3 protein sequence, its rows merge into one entry that carries the most common genes and DNA. TCRdb's processing, not the study's, gives the V and J calls here. The sample includes almost 85,000 distinct CDR3 sequences, with approximately 2.4% observed a single time. Clones ranked in the top ten supply over 0.95% of the sample.

Unsorted PBMC libraries were generated from 2 million PBMCs stored in RNAlater at -80 °C until RNA extraction. The multiple sclerosis patients were enrolled in a US clinical protocol that evaluated disease progression with magnetic resonance imaging. PBMCs were separated from peripheral blood using Ficoll-Hypaque density gradient centrifugation and then cryopreserved in liquid nitrogen. Note on this clonotype: No antigen is known for it. This could be a read error, since a much larger clone is one nucleotide away.

The CDR3 measures 14 amino acids from cysteine to phenylalanine. CDR3 DNA only is kept here, 42 bases in frame from base 1. CDR1 and CDR2, per the germline V gene, are SGHVS and FQNEAQ. The V gene is TRBV7-8 and the J gene is TRBJ1-5; too little of a D gene remains to name it. Sample: PBMCs. This TCR derives from a woman aged 25 to 39 with multiple sclerosis. The CDR3 region reads CASSLPGPNQPQNF. The DNA reads as follows: TGTGCCAGCAGCCTGCCTGGGCCCAATCAGCCCCAGAATTTT.